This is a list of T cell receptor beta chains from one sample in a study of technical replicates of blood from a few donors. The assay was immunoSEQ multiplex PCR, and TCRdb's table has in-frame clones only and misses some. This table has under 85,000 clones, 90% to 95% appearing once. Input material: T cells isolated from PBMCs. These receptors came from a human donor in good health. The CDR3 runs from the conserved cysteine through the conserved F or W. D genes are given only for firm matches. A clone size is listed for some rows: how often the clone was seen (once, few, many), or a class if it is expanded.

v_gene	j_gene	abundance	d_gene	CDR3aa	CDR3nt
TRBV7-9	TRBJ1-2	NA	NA	CASSSNYGYTF	TGTGCCAGCAGCTCGAACTATGGCTACACCTTC
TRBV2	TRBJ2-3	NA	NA	CASSERGSTDTQYF	TGTGCCAGCAGTGAACGGGGGAGCACAGATACGCAGTATTTT
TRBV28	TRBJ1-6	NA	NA	CASSSGVESYNSPLHF	TGTGCCAGCAGCTCAGGGGTGGAATCCTATAATTCACCCCTCCACTTT
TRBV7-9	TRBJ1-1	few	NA	CASRWKGQAEKEAFF	TGTGCCAGCAGGTGGAAGGGACAAGCCGAAAAGGAGGCTTTCTTT
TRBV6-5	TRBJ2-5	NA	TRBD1	CASTTGRPQETQYF	TGTGCCAGTACGACAGGGCGTCCCCAAGAGACCCAGTACTTC
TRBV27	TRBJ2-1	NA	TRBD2	CASSTGTSEFF	TGTGCCAGCAGCACCGGGACTAGCGAGTTCTTC
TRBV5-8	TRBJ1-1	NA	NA	CASTLEGVNTEAFF	TGTGCCAGCACCCTAGAGGGTGTGAACACTGAAGCTTTCTTT
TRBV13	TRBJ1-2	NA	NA	CASSLGGSGYGYTF	TGTGCCAGCAGCTTAGGTGGGTCGGGCTATGGCTACACCTTC
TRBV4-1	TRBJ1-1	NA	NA	CASSQQGSEAFF	TGCGCCAGCAGCCAACAGGGTTCTGAAGCTTTCTTT
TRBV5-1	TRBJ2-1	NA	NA	CASSLAGADNEQFF	TGCGCCAGCAGCTTGGCGGGAGCAGACAATGAGCAGTTCTTC
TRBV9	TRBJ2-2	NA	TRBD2	CASSVGGTPGRPNTGELFF	TGTGCCAGCAGCGTCGGCGGGACCCCCGGGAGGCCGAACACCGGGGAGCTGTTTTTT
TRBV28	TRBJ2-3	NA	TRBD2	CASSLPLAGGPLTDTQYF	TGTGCCAGCAGTCTTCCCTTAGCGGGAGGGCCGTTGACAGATACGCAGTATTTT
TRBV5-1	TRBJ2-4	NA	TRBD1	CASSFIYRTGDKNIQYF	TGCGCCAGCAGCTTTATTTATAGGACAGGGGACAAAAACATTCAGTACTTC
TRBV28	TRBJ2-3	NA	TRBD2	CASSTAGRITDTQYF	TGTGCCAGCAGTACTGCCGGGAGGATCACAGATACGCAGTATTTT
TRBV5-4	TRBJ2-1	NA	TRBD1	CATGDRGTNEQFF	TGTGCCACCGGGGACAGGGGTACCAATGAGCAGTTCTTC
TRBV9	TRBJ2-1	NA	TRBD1	CASSVTTGFLYNEQFF	TGTGCCAGCAGCGTAACGACAGGGTTTCTATACAATGAGCAGTTCTTC
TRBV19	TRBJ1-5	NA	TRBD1	CASTPDRGHQPQHF	TGTGCCAGTACCCCCGACAGGGGGCATCAGCCCCAGCATTTT
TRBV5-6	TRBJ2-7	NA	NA	CASSWTAYEQYF	TGTGCCAGCAGCTGGACAGCCTACGAGCAGTACTTC
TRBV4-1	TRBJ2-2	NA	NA	CASSQEGGAGRNTGELFF	TGCGCCAGCAGCCAAGAGGGGGGGGCAGGGAGGAACACCGGGGAGCTGTTTTTT
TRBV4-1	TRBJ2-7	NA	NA	CASSQETTGRRLWDEQYF	TGCGCCAGCAGCCAAGAGACGACCGGGAGACGGCTTTGGGACGAGCAGTACTTC